The entry that follows covers one TCR beta chain sequence. What it binds is unknown. Via CD45RO/CCR7/CD25/CD127/CD95/CD27, cells of the CD4+ naive, central memory, regulatory and stem cell-like memory subsets were sorted. CDR3 length equals 11 residues. CDR1 is SGDLS, CDR2 YYNGEE, per germline. The trim removed 3 bases at V and 14 bases at J, leaving 6 bases unmatched. Every isolated RNA sample was fully reverse transcribed, so sequencing captured expressed TCRB transcripts. The protocol was immunoSEQ multiplex PCR, while the TCRdb copy is restricted to in-frame clones and leaves out a portion. The sample yields more than 20,000 clones, 60% to 75% seen once. These data are taken from a study of beta chain features in type 1 diabetes. The wider study: Patient and healthy donor groups were alike in age, gender and cell yields. Overall study results and limits: The naive, central memory and Treg TCRB repertoires showed an apparent similarity that was greater among patients than among healthy donors.

The chain employs TRBV9 and TRBJ2-3, with 7 bases identical to TRBD2. The sample comprised Tregs from blood. This clonotype was sampled from a middle-aged woman in good health. This chain's CDR3 is CASSDGGRSYF. The CDR3 DNA reads TGTGCCAGCAGCGACGGGGGGAGGTCGTATTTT. The full variable domain, in which reference TRBV9 and TRBJ2-3 provide the parts outside the CDR3, is DSGVTQTPKHLITATGQRVTLRCSPRSGDLSVYWYQQSLDQGLQFLIQYYNGEERAKGNILERFSAQQFPDLHSELNLSSLELGDSALYFCASSDGGRSYFGPGTRLTVL.